Below are 5 T cell receptor beta chains sequenced from a single sample in a study of blood T cell repertoires in COVID-19 (dated by TCRdb to 2019 to 2021). Receptors were amplified or captured by the immunoSEQ multiplex PCR assay. The source is immuneACCESS, and TCRdb retained only in-frame sequences with V and J called. Part of the clones is not carried over; for the studies checked, unresolved V genes explain less than half of this, and the remainder is unexplained. This sample gives over 55,000 clones in total; 88% of them show up just once. The leading ten clones occupy approximately 5.1% of the sample. The sequenced sample was peripheral blood. The receptors originated from a human donor in a cohort sampled during active COVID-19.

CDR3 DNA: TGCGCCAGCAGCCAAGTCCCGGTACGGCCCCAGCATTTT. Residues: CASSQVPVRPQHF. This rearrangement joins TRBV4-1 to TRBJ1-5; D unresolved. Germline V gene data show CDR1 as MGHRA and CDR2 as YSYEKL. CDR3 length: 13 amino acids. The ends were cut back, 1 base at V and 9 bases at J, with 10 bases in the middle.

The chain employs TRBV7-9 and TRBJ2-7, with D possibly being TRBD2 (5 bases). Trimming cost V 0 bases and J 7 bases, with 10 bases left between them. This CDR3 comprises 13 residues. The germline V gene has CDR1 SEHNR and CDR2 FQNEAQ (reference sequence). In nucleotides, the CDR3 is TGTGCCAGCAGCTTAGCGGGAGCTCGAGAGCAGTACTTC. Residues: CASSLAGAREQYF.

This chain uses TRBV7-2 with TRBJ1-4; 7 bases fit TRBD1. Trimming took 6 bases from V and 4 from J; bases not matched to a gene: 2. CDR3 size: 13 residues. Germline CDR1 SGHTA, CDR2 FQGNSA. CDR3 amino acids: CASRRDSNEKLFF. CDR3 sequence (DNA): TGTGCCAGCAGAAGGGACAGTAATGAAAAACTGTTTTTT.

The chain recombines TRBV2 with TRBJ1-4; 8 bases are a match to TRBD1. The CDR3 has 17 amino acids. V lost 10 bases and J lost 4; bases outside the gene matches: 17. Germline CDR1 is SNHLY and CDR2 is FYNNEI. The CDR3 protein is CATTETTGGGGNEKLFF. The CDR3 DNA follows: TGTGCCACCACGGAGACCACAGGGGGGGGTGGTAATGAAAAACTGTTTTTT.

This clone was seen once. V usage is TRBV19 and J usage is TRBJ2-1, with TRBD1 matching 9 bases. CDR1 is LNHDA, CDR2 SQIVND, per germline (reference sequence). V gave up 1 base and J gave up 6 bases; unmatched junction bases: 7. The CDR3 length is 16 residues. The CDR3 is CASSIGGQGGSNEQFF. The CDR3 region has the DNA TGTGCCAGTAGTATAGGGGGACAGGGCGGAAGCAATGAGCAGTTCTTC.